This entry describes one T cell receptor beta chain. The data were obtained in a study of blood T cell repertoires in COVID-19. About the study: From T cells, B-cell-depleted T cells, or PBMCs came the material, which was cDNA or gDNA.

This CDR3 has 16 amino acids. Germline assignment: CDR1 SGHVS and CDR2 FNYEAQ. The germline V and J ends were trimmed by 0 bases and 4 bases, with 12 bases remaining between them. Across about two dozen US areas, participants ranged in age from roughly 18 to 89 years. Allocation to cohorts depended on clinical history reported by the participants. As processed by the authors: Amplification with reference gene primers provided the estimates of nucleated cell counts. The method was immunoSEQ multiplex PCR; TCRdb's version includes in-frame clones alone and lacks a portion of them. Clone size and V and J calls were adopted from that table, with D and trimming inferred from the DNA. The sample has 150,000 to 200,000 clones; 80% to 90% are singletons.

Sequencing was carried out using PBMCs or T cells enriched from blood (not recorded which). The chain joins TRBV7-6 to TRBJ2-2, with a tentative D call TRBD1 (6 bases). The sequence was collected from a woman aged 18-29 years who had recovered from COVID-19. This CDR3 is CASSLATRDTTGELFF. DNA of the CDR3: TGTGCCAGCAGCTTAGCGACCAGGGACACCACCGGGGAGCTGTTTTTT. The complete variable domain, with remaining parts taken from reference TRBV7-6 and TRBJ2-2, reads GAGVSQSPRYKVTKRGQDVALRCDPISGHVSLYWYRQALGQGPEFLTYFNYEAQQDKSGLPNDRFSAERPEGSISTLTIQRTEQRDSAMYRCASSLATRDTTGELFFGEGSRLTVL.